The source of this T cell receptor beta chain is a study of identical twins. General study findings and limits: Fewer insertions were carried by abundant cord blood beta clonotypes, but none was seen in memory repertoires.

V was trimmed by 2 bases and J by 0 bases, leaving 4 bases between them. Germline V gene data show CDR1 as KGHSH and CDR2 as LQKENI. The CDR3 contains 13 residues. The table lists this clonotype with many counts. Its cognate antigen is unknown. TCRdb called the 5' RACE reads again in MiXCR, with one record for every CDR3 protein. The sample includes fewer than 350,000 distinct CDR3 sequences, about 8.1% of them seen just once. Another study also made use of these data, one on yellow fever vaccine responses in identical twins.

This chain uses TRBV18 with TRBJ1-1; D is uncertain. The sequencing input was memory (CD45RO+) T cells sorted from blood. This TCR derives from a woman aged 18-30 years in good health. The CDR3 region has the DNA TGTGCCAGCTCACCAAGCATGAACACTGAAGCTTTCTTT. It encodes CASSPSMNTEAFF. The variable domain in full, with the rest retrieved from reference TRBV18 and TRBJ1-1, is NAGVMQNPRHLVRRRGQEARLRCSPMKGHSHVYWYRQLPEEGLKFMVYLQKENIIDESGMPKERFSAEFPKEGPSILRIQQVVRGDSAAYFCASSPSMNTEAFFGQGTRLTVV.